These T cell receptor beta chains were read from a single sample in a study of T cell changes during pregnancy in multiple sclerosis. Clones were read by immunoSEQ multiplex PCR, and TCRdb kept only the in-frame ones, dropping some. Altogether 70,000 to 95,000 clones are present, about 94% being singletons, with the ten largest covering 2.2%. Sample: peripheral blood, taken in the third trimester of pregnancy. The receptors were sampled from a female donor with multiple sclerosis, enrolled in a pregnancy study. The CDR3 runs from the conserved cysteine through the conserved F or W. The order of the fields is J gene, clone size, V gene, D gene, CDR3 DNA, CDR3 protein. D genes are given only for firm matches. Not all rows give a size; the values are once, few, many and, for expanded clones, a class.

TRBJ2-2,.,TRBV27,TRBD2,TGTGCCAGCAGTTTAGTGGGACTAGCGGGATCTGGCGGGGAGCTGTTTTTT,CASSLVGLAGSGGELFF
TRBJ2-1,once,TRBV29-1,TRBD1,TGCAGCGTTCTAGGGACAGGGATGAATGAGCAGTTCTTC,CSVLGTGMNEQFF
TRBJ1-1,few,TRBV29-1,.,TGCAGCCCTACCCGACTCGGGAACACTGAAGCTTTCTTT,CSPTRLGNTEAFF
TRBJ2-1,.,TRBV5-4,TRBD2,TGTGCCAGCAGCTTGGGGATGGGGGGGTCCTACAATGAGCAGTTCTTC,CASSLGMGGSYNEQFF
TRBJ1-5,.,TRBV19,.,TGTGCCAGTAGTACTATCAAGATCATGAGCAATCAGCCCCAGCATTTT,CASSTIKIMSNQPQHF
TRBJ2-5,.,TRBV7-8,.,TGTGCCAGCAGCCACCGGACTACCCACCCGACCCAGTACTTC,CASSHRTTHPTQYF
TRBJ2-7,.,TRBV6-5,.,TGTGCCAGCGCAGGGAGGCCGGGCGAGCAGTACTTC,CASAGRPGEQYF
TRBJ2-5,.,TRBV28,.,TGTGCCAGCCGCACCCAGGGTGGAAAGGAGACCCAGTACTTC,CASRTQGGKETQYF
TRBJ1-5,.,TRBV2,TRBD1,TGTGCCAGCAGTGAAGCCCTTCAAGGACAGGGTAGCAATCAGCCCCAGCATTTT,CASSEALQGQGSNQPQHF
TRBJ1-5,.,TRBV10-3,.,TGTGCCATCAGTGAAACCAAACAGGAGATTAGCAATCAGCCCCAGCATTTT,CAISETKQEISNQPQHF
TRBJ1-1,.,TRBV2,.,TGTGCCAGCCTCAAGGACAGACTGAACACTGAAGCTTTCTTT,CASLKDRLNTEAFF
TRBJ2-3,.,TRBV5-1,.,TGCGCCAGCAGCTTGGCCACAAAGCGAGATACGCAGTATTTT,CASSLATKRDTQYF
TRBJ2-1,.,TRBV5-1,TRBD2,TGCGCCAGCAGCAATCGGGGGGTGAACAATGAGCAGTTCTTC,CASSNRGVNNEQFF
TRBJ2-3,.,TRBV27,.,TGTGCCAGCGGGGGAAACAGGGTAGTGGGAGATACGCAGTATTTT,CASGGNRVVGDTQYF
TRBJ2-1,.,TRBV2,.,TGTGCCAGCAGTGAAGCGCCCCGCCAGAGGATCCCCCCTAGCTCCTACAATGAGCAGTTCTTC,CASSEAPRQRIPPSSYNEQFF
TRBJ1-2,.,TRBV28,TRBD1,TGTGCCAGCAGTTCACCGACAGGGAGAAGGGGCTACACCTTC,CASSSPTGRRGYTF
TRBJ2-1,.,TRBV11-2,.,TGTGCCAGCAGCTCTACCCTCGGAGGCCGCGGAGAGTTCTTC,CASSSTLGGRGEFF
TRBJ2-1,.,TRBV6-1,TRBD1,TGTGCCAGCAGTGATGACAACAGGGGGCGAAGGCTAGCAGGCCACAATGAGCAGTTCTTC,CASSDDNRGRRLAGHNEQFF
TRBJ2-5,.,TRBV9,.,TGTGCCAGCAGCCCTGAGGGAGGGGGAGGAGAGACCCAGTACTTC,CASSPEGGGGETQYF
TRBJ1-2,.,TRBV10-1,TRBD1,TGCGCCTCTAGGGACAGCAACTATGGCTACACCTTC,CASRDSNYGYTF
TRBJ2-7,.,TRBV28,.,TGTGCCAGCCTTCCCCGGGGTTCCTACGAGCAGTACTTC,CASLPRGSYEQYF
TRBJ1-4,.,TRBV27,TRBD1,TGTGCCAGCAGGGCGGGCAGGGGGCTTGAAAAACTGTTTTTT,CASRAGRGLEKLFF
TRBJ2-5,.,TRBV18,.,TGTGCCAGCTCACCACTCTCGGGTGCTAGCGCGTACCAAGAGACCCAGTACTTC,CASSPLSGASAYQETQYF
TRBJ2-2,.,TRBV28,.,TGTGCCAGCAGTTTACGGGCGGGCAGGTCAGGGGAGCTGTTTTTT,CASSLRAGRSGELFF
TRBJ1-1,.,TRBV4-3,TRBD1,TGCGCCAGCAGCCAAGACCCACAGGGGTTAATGAACACTGAAGCTTTCTTT,CASSQDPQGLMNTEAFF
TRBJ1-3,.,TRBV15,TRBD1,TGTGCCACCCAGAAGGAACAGGGGAGCTCTGGAAACACCATATATTTT,CATQKEQGSSGNTIYF
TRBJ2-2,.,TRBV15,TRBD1,TGTGCCACCAGCCCGGACAGGGGGCACACCGGGGAGCTGTTTTTT,CATSPDRGHTGELFF
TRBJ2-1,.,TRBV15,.,TGTGCCACCAGCAGACCGGGACTTCCCAATGAGCAGTTCTTC,CATSRPGLPNEQFF
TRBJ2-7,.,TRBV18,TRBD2,TGTGCCAGCTCACCCGGGACTAGCTCCTACGAGCAGTACTTC,CASSPGTSSYEQYF
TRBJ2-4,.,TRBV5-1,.,TGCGCCAGCAACGAGGGGGGGTCGGTTGGCATTCAGTACTTC,CASNEGGSVGIQYF
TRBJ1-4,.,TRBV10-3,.,TGTGCCATCAGTGAGCCCCAAAATGAAAAACTGTTTTTT,CAISEPQNEKLFF
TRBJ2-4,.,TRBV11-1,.,TGTGCCAGCAGCTTACGAGGCGGACAGCAAAACATTCAGTACTTC,CASSLRGGQQNIQYF